This is a list of T cell receptor beta chains from one sample in a study of T cell changes during pregnancy in multiple sclerosis. TCRdb keeps only in-frame clones here, not all; method: immunoSEQ multiplex PCR. The profile shows fewer than 95,000 clones, around 93% of them singletons. The sample consisted of peripheral blood, taken in the third trimester of pregnancy. These receptors were taken from a female donor with multiple sclerosis, enrolled in a pregnancy study. CDR3s include the opening cysteine and the closing phenylalanine or tryptophan. The D gene is left open where the match is weak. Size is stated for part of the rows, as once, few or many counts, or as a class when the clone is expanded.

clone size	CDR3 length	V gene	D gene	J gene	CDR3 DNA	CDR3 protein
.	12	TRBV28	TRBD1	TRBJ2-1	TGTGCCAGCCGGGACAGGGCTTATGAGCAGTTCTTC	CASRDRAYEQFF
.	14	TRBV7-2	.	TRBJ1-5	TGTGCCAGCAGCCTACAGGCTAGCAATCAGCCCCAGCATTTT	CASSLQASNQPQHF
.	15	TRBV28	TRBD2	TRBJ2-5	TGTGCCAGCAGTTCGATAGCGGGCTACCAAGAGACCCAGTACTTC	CASSSIAGYQETQYF
.	16	TRBV9	.	TRBJ2-3	TGTGCCAGCAGCGCCCCCACAGGGACCTCGTGGGATACGCAGTATTTT	CASSAPTGTSWDTQYF
many	15	TRBV6-1	.	TRBJ1-1	TGTGCCAGCAGTGAAGCTTCACGAGGGGGTACTGAAGCTTTCTTT	CASSEASRGGTEAFF
.	14	TRBV30	TRBD2	TRBJ2-5	TGTGCCTGGAAGGTTAGCGGGGGCGTTGGGACCCAGTACTTC	CAWKVSGGVGTQYF
once	14	TRBV6-4	.	TRBJ2-3	TGTGCCAGCAGTGAAAGCGGGAGCACAGATACGCAGTATTTT	CASSESGSTDTQYF
.	13	TRBV30	.	TRBJ1-5	TGTGCCTGGAGCGGAGATAGCAATCAGCCCCAGCATTTT	CAWSGDSNQPQHF
.	15	TRBV6-1	TRBD2	TRBJ2-1	TGTGCCAGCAGGGATACTAGCGGGAGTACGGATGAGCAGTTCTTC	CASRDTSGSTDEQFF
.	14	TRBV28	.	TRBJ2-1	TGTGCCAGCAGTCCCCCAACCCCCGGGAACGAGCAGTTCTTC	CASSPPTPGNEQFF
.	14	TRBV6-5	.	TRBJ2-3	TGTGCCAGCAGTTACTCGATCCGGGATGGTACGCAGTATTTT	CASSYSIRDGTQYF
.	14	TRBV5-1	.	TRBJ1-4	TGCGCCAGCAGCTTGAGCGGGGTAGAGGAAAAACTGTTTTTT	CASSLSGVEEKLFF
.	15	TRBV5-4	.	TRBJ1-3	TGTGCCAGCAGCGGAACACAGGGACCCGGAAACACCATATATTTT	CASSGTQGPGNTIYF
.	15	TRBV28	TRBD1	TRBJ2-3	TGTGCCAGCAGTCCTAAGGACAGGGGGCCAGATACGCAGTATTTT	CASSPKDRGPDTQYF
few	17	TRBV29-1	.	TRBJ2-2	TGCAGCGTTGGACCGAGGACATCCTCCGCGAGCACCGGGGAGCTGTTTTTT	CSVGPRTSSASTGELFF
.	17	TRBV25-1	.	TRBJ2-6	TGTGCCAGCAGTGAATCCATGGGCCGATCTGGGGCCAACGTCCTGACTTTC	CASSESMGRSGANVLTF